Shown below are 17 T cell receptor beta chains from a single sample sequenced in a study of blood T cell repertoires in COVID-19. Sequencing used immunoSEQ multiplex PCR; TCRdb keeps in-frame clones, though not all of them. The sample lists around 220,000 clones, almost 90% occurring once. Sequenced input: peripheral blood. The receptors were sampled from a man aged 18 to 35 with active or convalescent COVID-19.

This sequence joins TRBV10-3 and TRBJ1-5; possible D gene TRBD1, 6 bases. Trimming stripped 0 bases from V and 7 bases from J, with 13 bases between. This CDR3 region has 15 residues. CDR1 is ENHRY, CDR2 SYGVKD, per germline. The CDR3 here is CAISESKQGGQPQHF. The CDR3 nucleotides read TGTGCCATCAGTGAGTCGAAACAGGGCGGGCAGCCCCAGCATTTT.

The rearrangement joins TRBV27 to TRBJ2-7; 9 bases match TRBD2. Germline-derived CDR1 and CDR2 are MNHEY and SMNVEV (reference sequence). The CDR3 is 14 amino acids. Germline trimming cut 0 bases from V and 7 bases from J; bases unmatched to any gene: 4. The CDR3 loop is CASSLSGLAWEQYF. The CDR3 nucleotides read TGTGCCAGCAGTTTATCAGGACTAGCGTGGGAGCAGTACTTC.

The chain is built from TRBV28 and TRBJ1-1; 8 nucleotides agree with TRBD1. The CDR3 runs 14 residues. The germline V gene has CDR1 MDHEN and CDR2 SYDVKM. The ends lost 6 bases at V and 4 bases at J; junction bases unmatched: 7. CDR3 bases: TGTGCCAGCAGCCCCGCCGGGACAGGCACTGAAGCTTTCTTT. Its translation: CASSPAGTGTEAFF.

The V gene is TRBV20-1, the J gene TRBJ2-7, with 10 bases lining up with TRBD2. This CDR3 has 15 amino acids. The V segment lost 3 bases and the J segment 2 bases; nucleotides outside the gene matches: 7. The germline CDR1 and CDR2 sequences are DFQATT and SNEGSKA (reference sequence). The CDR3 DNA is TGCAGTGCTAGTCCCGGGAGCGGGAGGGCCTACGAGCAGTACTTC. Protein product: CSASPGSGRAYEQYF.

This chain links TRBV7-2 with TRBJ2-1; 9 bases align to TRBD2. The germline V gene has CDR1 SGHTA and CDR2 FQGNSA. J lost 9 bases, V lost 6 bases, and 3 bases had no gene match. The CDR3 covers 12 residues. The CDR3 is CASSPTSGEQFF. The CDR3 bases are TGTGCCAGCAGTCCGACTAGCGGTGAGCAGTTCTTC.

The chain is built from TRBV19 and TRBJ2-1; TRBD2 matches 14 bases. There are 17 residues in the CDR3. J was trimmed by 5 bases and V by 0 bases; bases with no gene match: 3. Germline V gene data show CDR1 as LNHDA and CDR2 as SQIVND (reference sequence). CDR3 nucleotides: TGTGCCAGTAGTATAGACTTGACTAGCGGGAGGGACAATGAGCAGTTCTTC. Its translation: CASSIDLTSGRDNEQFF.

The chain is built from TRBV5-1 and TRBJ2-3; 8 nucleotides align to TRBD1. Trimming at V came to 2 bases and at J to 2 bases, leaving 10 bases not matched to a gene. Germline V gene lookup returns CDR1 SGHRS and CDR2 YFSETQ. This CDR3 has 17 residues. CDR3 amino acids: CASSLLPGTGATDTQYF. CDR3 nucleotide sequence: TGCGCCAGCAGCTTACTCCCCGGGACAGGAGCCACAGATACGCAGTATTTT.

The V call is TRBV2, the J call TRBJ2-2, with D perhaps TRBD2 (6 bases). V lost 6 bases, J lost 6 bases, and 11 bases lay in between. This CDR3 comprises 13 residues. Germline V gene lookup returns CDR1 SNHLY and CDR2 FYNNEI. The CDR3 DNA reads as TGTGCCAGCAGCCGGGACTCCCCCGGGGAGCTGTTTTTT. This encodes CASSRDSPGELFF.

The chain couples TRBV5-8 to TRBJ1-6, with 9 bases aligning to TRBD1. This CDR3 is 18 amino acids long. The V and J ends lost 0 bases and 7 bases, in that order; junction bases with no gene match: 11. Germline lookup yields CDR1 SGHTS and CDR2 YDEGEE. The CDR3 protein is CASSLGDRVWSANSPLHF. CDR3 sequence (DNA): TGTGCCAGCAGCTTGGGGGACAGGGTTTGGTCGGCGAATTCACCCCTCCACTTT.

The genes are TRBV11-3 and TRBJ2-7; possibly TRBD1 for D (6 bases). Trimming removed 1 base at V and 4 bases at J, with 29 bases between. Germline V CDR1 and CDR2: SGHNT, YENEEA. The CDR3 loop spans 20 amino acids. CDR3 coding DNA: TGTGCCAGCAGCTTAGGACAAGGGGGTGATTCCTGCTATAGCAAATACGAGCAGTACTTC. It is translated as CASSLGQGGDSCYSKYEQYF.

In its sample, this clone was seen a few times. This chain links TRBV6-5 with TRBJ1-2, with 10 bases identical to TRBD1. The CDR3 spans 16 residues. Germline values: CDR1 MNHEY, CDR2 SVGAGI. V lost 0 bases, J lost 6 bases, and 7 bases stayed unmatched. The CDR3 DNA is TGTGCCAGCAGTTACTCCAATATTGGGACAGGGGATGGCTACACCTTC. This codes for CASSYSNIGTGDGYTF.

V usage is TRBV6-4 and J usage is TRBJ2-1, with 9 nucleotides matching TRBD2. Germline trimming cut 11 bases from V and 7 bases from J; bases unmatched to any gene: 15. Germline assignment: CDR1 MRHNA and CDR2 SNTAGT. The CDR3 is 15 residues long. The CDR3 spells CARLWGSSGMNEQFF. Here the CDR3 DNA reads TGTGCCCGGTTATGGGGGTCTAGCGGGATGAATGAGCAGTTCTTC.

The gene calls are TRBV3-1 (or the pseudogene TRBV3-2) and TRBJ1-4; D is undetermined. Germline loops: CDR1 LGHDT, CDR2 YNNKEL (reference sequence). CDR3 size: 14 residues. V was cut by 7 bases and J by 7 bases, with 16 bases left in between. The CDR3 loop reads CASTSAGRGEKLFF. The CDR3 DNA reads as TGTGCCAGCACCTCCGCGGGTCGGGGTGAAAAACTGTTTTTT.

The chain uses TRBV5-5 and TRBJ2-2; the D gene is possibly TRBD1 (5 bases). The CDR3 totals 17 residues. The V and J ends lost 1 base and 6 bases respectively, with 19 bases between them. From germline, CDR1 is SGHKS and CDR2 YYEKEE (reference sequence). CDR3 DNA: TGTGCCAGCAGCTTGCGCGAACATGGGGCAAACGCCGGGGAGCTGTTTTTT. Its translation is CASSLREHGANAGELFF.

The V and J genes are TRBV21-1 and TRBJ1-3; the D call of TRBD1 is as the table states it, not checked on the DNA. TRBV21-1 is reported as a pseudogene. The CDR3 runs 18 residues. For the CDR3, the DNA is TGTGCCAGCAGCAAAGCGATGCCAGGGTGCTTCTCTGGAAACACCATATATTTT. Protein sequence: CASSKAMPGCFSGNTIYF.

The chain recombines TRBV10-3 with TRBJ2-1; 8 bases are shared with TRBD2. The germline CDR1 and CDR2 sequences are ENHRY and SYGVKD. CDR3 length equals 17 residues. Trimming at V came to 1 base and at J to 6 bases, leaving 11 bases not matched to a gene. The CDR3 sequence: CAISEFLKRGGGNEQFF. CDR3 DNA sequence: TGTGCCATCAGTGAGTTCTTGAAACGGGGGGGCGGCAATGAGCAGTTCTTC.

V is TRBV5-1 and J is TRBJ2-7; weak D call: TRBD1 (5 bases). CDR1 SGHRS and CDR2 YFSETQ come from the germline V gene. V lost 0 bases and J 0 bases, leaving 7 bases between the germline ends. There are 14 residues in the CDR3. The CDR3, as DNA: TGCGCCAGCAGCTTGGACAGGAGCTCCTACGAGCAGTACTTC. As protein: CASSLDRSSYEQYF.